This record looks at one TCR beta chain sequence and its context. No antigen is known for it. The data were obtained in a study of cytomegalovirus exposure and HLA in healthy donors. Study-wide results and caveats: Trimming of TCR beta V- and J-genes showed a link, identified in a later analysis, to a missense DCLRE1C variant.

Primers for the PCR totalled 60 Vbeta and 13 Jbeta. The table came from immunoSEQ multiplex PCR; TCRdb's copy has only in-frame clones and leaves some out. Altogether about 160,000 clones are present, more than 60% being singletons, with the ten largest covering roughly 1.4%. The germline gives CDR1 SGHKS, CDR2 YYEKEE (reference sequence). With 5 bases removed from V and 3 bases from J, the gap between germline ends came to 16 bases. There are 15 residues in the CDR3. Source material: PBMCs. This chain links TRBV5-5 with TRBJ2-3; the D gene is possibly TRBD2 (6 bases). The TCR was taken from a woman aged 30 to 39 in good health and CMV-seronegative. CDR3 in amino acids: CASSLEDYPTDTQYF. The CDR3 region has the DNA TGTGCCAGCAGTCTGGAGGACTACCCTACAGATACGCAGTATTTT.